A selection of T cell receptor beta chains follows, all from one sample in a study of blood T cell repertoires in COVID-19. Data came from immunoSEQ multiplex PCR; TCRdb stores just in-frame clones and leaves some out. The data hold some 160,000 clones, with approximately 91% observed a single time. The sequencing input was peripheral blood. The receptors come from a man aged 18-30 years with COVID-19, enrolled during active disease. The CDR3 runs from the conserved cysteine through the conserved F or W. D genes are given only for firm matches. Only part of the rows carry a size: once, few, many, or a class if the clone is expanded.

d_call j_call clone_size cdr3_length v_call cdr3_aa cdr3_nt
NA TRBJ1-2 NA 13 TRBV9 CASSVGLGDGYTF TGTGCCAGCAGCGTAGGGTTAGGGGATGGCTACACCTTC
NA TRBJ1-5 NA 13 TRBV9 CASSGWGGQPQHF TGTGCCAGCAGCGGGTGGGGAGGCCAGCCCCAGCATTTT
NA TRBJ2-2 NA 12 TRBV24-1 CATTGGGGELFF TGTGCCACCACGGGGGGCGGCGGGGAGCTGTTTTTT
TRBD1 TRBJ1-1 NA 14 TRBV27 CASSWTGMGTEAFF TGTGCCAGCAGTTGGACAGGGATGGGAACTGAAGCTTTCTTT
TRBD1 TRBJ2-7 NA 16 TRBV4-3 CASSQDGGTGEAEQYF TGCGCCAGCAGCCAGGATGGCGGGACAGGGGAGGCCGAGCAGTACTTC
TRBD1 TRBJ1-2 NA 13 TRBV6-5 CASRNTGDYGYTF TGTGCCAGCAGGAACACAGGGGACTATGGCTACACCTTC
NA TRBJ1-2 NA 15 TRBV6-5 CASSYKGEGIGGYTF TGTGCCAGCAGTTATAAAGGGGAGGGGATAGGAGGCTACACCTTC
NA TRBJ2-7 NA 15 TRBV5-3 CARSLASGTRGEQYF TGTGCCAGAAGCTTGGCCTCCGGGACTCGGGGGGAGCAGTACTTC
TRBD1 TRBJ2-2 NA 13 TRBV2 CASGTGSTGELFF TGTGCCAGCGGGACAGGGAGCACCGGGGAGCTGTTTTTT
NA TRBJ1-1 NA 16 TRBV4-1 CASSLRGSRQNTEAFF TGCGCCAGCAGCCTTCGGGGGAGTCGGCAGAACACTGAAGCTTTCTTT
TRBD2 TRBJ2-7 NA 17 TRBV13 CASSLIGLAGEDYEQYF TGTGCCAGCAGCTTGATAGGACTAGCGGGAGAGGACTACGAGCAGTACTTC
TRBD2 TRBJ2-3 NA 15 TRBV6-6 CASSYGGGVPDTQYF TGTGCCAGCAGTTACGGGGGAGGGGTGCCAGATACGCAGTATTTT
TRBD1 TRBJ2-7 NA 15 TRBV29-1 CSVESRGQVHYEQYF TGCAGCGTTGAATCCCGGGGACAGGTACACTACGAGCAGTACTTC
NA TRBJ2-7 NA 12 TRBV7-2 CASSLLGGEQYF TGTGCCAGCAGCTTATTAGGGGGCGAGCAGTACTTC
NA TRBJ2-4 NA 16 TRBV6-5 CASSYSTVLAKNIQYF TGTGCCAGCAGTTACTCCACAGTTCTAGCCAAAAACATTCAGTACTTC
TRBD1 TRBJ1-2 NA 15 TRBV6-5 CASSPGTGRTYGYTF TGTGCCAGCAGCCCCGGGACAGGGCGGACCTATGGCTACACCTTC
TRBD1 TRBJ1-3 NA 15 TRBV5-1 CASSWTGGTENTIYF TGCGCCAGCAGCTGGACAGGGGGAACGGAAAACACCATATATTTT
NA TRBJ2-6 NA 16 TRBV11-2 CASSHWWPSGANVLTF TGTGCCAGCAGTCATTGGTGGCCCTCTGGGGCCAACGTCCTGACTTTC
TRBD1 TRBJ1-5 once 15 TRBV27 CASSPGTGSHQPQHF TGTGCCAGCAGTCCAGGGACAGGGAGCCATCAGCCCCAGCATTTT
TRBD2 TRBJ2-2 NA 15 TRBV19 CASTLGLAGTGELFF TGTGCCAGTACCCTAGGACTAGCGGGTACCGGGGAGCTGTTTTTT
TRBD1 TRBJ1-4 once 15 TRBV2 CASREPGQRSEKLLF TGTGCCAGCAGAGAGCCGGGACAGAGGAGCGAAAAACTGCTTTTT
TRBD1 TRBJ1-1 NA 14 TRBV7-6 CASSQGTANTEAFF TGTGCCAGCAGCCAAGGGACAGCGAACACTGAAGCTTTCTTT
NA TRBJ1-2 NA 14 TRBV5-6 CASSPGAGGYGYTF TGTGCCAGCAGCCCGGGGGCGGGGGGCTATGGCTACACCTTC
TRBD2 TRBJ2-1 once 17 TRBV27 CASRVVGLAGGYNEQFF TGTGCCAGCAGAGTGGTAGGCCTAGCGGGAGGGTACAATGAGCAGTTCTTC
NA TRBJ2-2 NA 15 TRBV6-5 CASSRGSLNTGELFF TGTGCCAGCAGCCGGGGAAGTCTGAACACCGGGGAGCTGTTTTTT
TRBD1 TRBJ1-6 NA 16 TRBV2 CASSLGPGGRNSPLHF TGTGCCAGCAGTCTCGGGCCAGGGGGTCGAAATTCACCCCTCCACTTT
NA TRBJ1-1 NA 11 TRBV29-1 CSANKNTEAFF TGCAGCGCTAACAAGAACACTGAAGCTTTCTTT
NA TRBJ1-2 NA 14 TRBV7-3 CASSLGPGNYGYTF TGTGCCAGCAGCTTAGGGCCGGGGAACTATGGCTACACCTTC
NA TRBJ1-2 NA 15 TRBV28 CASSMGTSPMGGYTF TGTGCCAGCAGTATGGGGACATCCCCAATGGGGGGCTACACCTTC
NA TRBJ1-1 NA 11 TRBV2 CASRGRFEAFF TGTGCCAGCAGGGGGAGGTTTGAAGCTTTCTTT
NA TRBJ2-1 NA 14 TRBV5-1 CASSLIGSGNEQFF TGCGCCAGCAGCTTGATAGGTTCGGGTAATGAGCAGTTCTTC
NA TRBJ1-2 NA 13 TRBV6-5 CASSYSTTAGYTF TGTGCCAGCAGTTACTCGACGACAGCTGGCTACACCTTC
TRBD2 TRBJ2-3 NA 15 TRBV13 CASSSSERGADTQYF TGTGCCAGCAGCTCCTCGGAGCGGGGGGCAGATACGCAGTATTTT
TRBD2 TRBJ2-5 NA 16 TRBV27 CASSPGLAGYQETQYF TGTGCCAGCAGCCCGGGACTAGCGGGGTACCAAGAGACCCAGTACTTC
TRBD1 TRBJ2-7 NA 15 TRBV28 CASSENRGLPGEQYF TGTGCCAGCAGCGAAAACAGGGGGCTTCCGGGCGAGCAGTACTTC
NA TRBJ2-2 NA 14 TRBV11-3 CASSSRTETGELFF TGTGCCAGCAGCTCGCGGACAGAAACCGGGGAGCTGTTTTTT
TRBD2 TRBJ2-3 NA 20 TRBV27 CASSLSAIPGLAGKLDTQYF TGTGCCAGCAGTTTATCAGCAATTCCGGGACTAGCGGGAAAACTAGATACGCAGTATTTT
NA TRBJ2-1 NA 13 TRBV28 CASSPDSNNEQFF TGTGCCAGCAGTCCGGACTCTAACAATGAGCAGTTCTTC
NA TRBJ1-1 NA 12 TRBV12-3/TRBV12-4 CASSLMAGEAFF TGTGCCAGCAGTTTAATGGCAGGGGAAGCTTTCTTT
TRBD1 TRBJ1-2 NA 13 TRBV29-1 CSVQLTGGDGYTF TGCAGCGTCCAACTGACAGGGGGCGATGGCTACACCTTC
NA TRBJ2-1 NA 13 TRBV7-3 CASSLNSRGEQFF TGTGCCAGCAGCTTAAATAGCAGAGGTGAGCAGTTCTTC
TRBD1 TRBJ2-7 NA 16 TRBV7-3 CASSLTPTGEILEQYF TGTGCCAGCAGCTTAACCCCGACAGGGGAAATTCTCGAGCAGTACTTC
TRBD2 TRBJ2-7 few 15 TRBV5-1 CASSLGREGTYEQYF TGCGCCAGCAGCTTGGGGCGGGAGGGGACCTACGAGCAGTACTTC
TRBD1 TRBJ2-1 once 14 TRBV11-3 CASSPRQGYNEQFF TGTGCCAGCAGCCCCCGACAGGGCTACAATGAGCAGTTCTTC
TRBD1 TRBJ2-7 NA 14 TRBV19 CASSKDRDLGEQYF TGTGCCAGTAGCAAGGACAGGGATCTGGGCGAGCAGTACTTC
NA TRBJ2-7 NA 15 TRBV5-4 CASSPSGGLFHEQYF TGTGCCAGCAGCCCATCCGGGGGTTTATTCCACGAGCAGTACTTC
NA TRBJ2-3 NA 12 TRBV13 CASSLGRDTQYF TGTGCCAGCAGCTTAGGCAGAGATACGCAGTATTTT
TRBD1 TRBJ2-2 NA 15 TRBV11-2 CASSLGTGSTGELFF TGTGCCAGCAGCTTGGGGACAGGGTCCACCGGGGAGCTGTTTTTT
TRBD2 TRBJ2-7 NA 15 TRBV5-6 CASSDGLARAYEQYF TGTGCCAGCAGCGATGGACTAGCGCGAGCCTACGAGCAGTACTTC
TRBD1 TRBJ1-3 once 15 TRBV7-2 CASSTPQGAGNTIYF TGTGCCAGCAGCACCCCCCAGGGGGCTGGAAACACCATATATTTT
NA TRBJ2-7 NA 13 TRBV6-1 CASSESQYDEQYF TGTGCCAGCAGTGAATCACAGTATGACGAGCAGTACTTC
NA TRBJ1-1 NA 13 TRBV30 CAWSGTQGTEAFF TGTGCCTGGAGTGGGACCCAGGGGACTGAAGCTTTCTTT
TRBD2 TRBJ2-1 NA 15 TRBV28 CASSLGGSMIHEQFF TGTGCCAGCAGTTTAGGCGGGAGTATGATCCATGAGCAGTTCTTC
NA TRBJ2-2 NA 15 TRBV9 CASSGRVANTGELFF TGTGCCAGCAGCGGAAGAGTCGCGAACACCGGGGAGCTGTTTTTT
NA TRBJ2-7 NA 13 TRBV9 CASSPGLFLEQYF TGTGCCAGCAGCCCGGGACTCTTCCTTGAGCAGTACTTC